This passage covers 18 T cell receptor beta chains from one sample sequenced in a study of cytomegalovirus exposure and HLA in healthy donors. A multiplex PCR was run with 60 Vbeta primers and 13 Jbeta primers. Assay used: immunoSEQ multiplex PCR; TCRdb lists only in-frame clones, some missing. The data show 80,000 to 130,000 clones, 79% seen once. The source material was PBMCs. The receptors were sampled from a female donor in good health and CMV-seropositive.

The J gene is TRBJ1-6, the V gene TRBV2, with D hard to call. With 6 bases removed from V and 5 bases from J, the gap between germline ends came to 2 bases. The CDR3 has 11 amino acids. Germline values: CDR1 SNHLY, CDR2 FYNNEI. CDR3 sequence reads: CASSNNSPLHF. The CDR3 coding sequence is TGTGCCAGCAGCAATAATTCACCCCTCCACTTT.

The chain links TRBV5-1 to TRBJ1-4, with TRBD1 matching over 9 bases. The V and J ends lost 3 bases and 7 bases, in that order; junction bases with no gene match: 10. CDR1 and CDR2 from the germline V gene are SGHRS and YFSETQ. The CDR3 covers 16 residues. Written as DNA, the CDR3 is TGCGCCAGCAGCTCTCGTAGGACAGGGGAGACTGAAAAACTGTTTTTT. Encoded protein: CASSSRRTGETEKLFF.

The chain carries TRBV30 and TRBJ1-2; D gene unclear. The germline CDR1 and CDR2 sequences are GTSNPN and SVGIG (reference sequence). CDR3 size: 13 residues. V was shortened by 0 bases and J by 7 bases, with 12 bases between the two germline ends. CDR3 bases: TGTGCCTGGAGTGTACTAAGGTCTCCTGGCTACACCTTC. Its translation is CAWSVLRSPGYTF.

In DNA, the CDR3 is TGTGCCAGCAGCTTTCCATCAGGGGCTACAGATACGCAGTATTTT. Encoded protein: CASSFPSGATDTQYF. The genes are TRBV5-6 and TRBJ2-3, with D possibly matching TRBD1 (6 bases). The germline V gene encodes CDR1 SGHDT and CDR2 YYEEEE. Trimming pared 2 bases from V and 3 bases from J, leaving 13 bases between. The CDR3 has 15 residues.

The chain is built from TRBV30 and TRBJ1-4; 8 bases line up with TRBD1. The J segment lost 2 bases and the V segment lost 5 bases, leaving 7 bases of the junction unmatched. CDR3 length: 15 residues. CDR1 is GTSNPN and CDR2 is SVGIG in the germline V gene (reference sequence). The CDR3 DNA sequence: TGTGCCTGGGGGGGACAGGTTTCGACTAATGAAAAACTGTTTTTT. Translating gives CAWGGQVSTNEKLFF.

The DNA for the CDR3 is TGCGCCAGCAGCCGGGAAGGAGCGGGGAACTATGAGCAGTTCTTC. The encoded protein is CASSREGAGNYEQFF. This chain connects TRBV5-1 to TRBJ2-1; 7 bases align to TRBD2. In germline, CDR1 is SGHRS, CDR2 YFSETQ. J gave up 8 bases and V 4 bases, and 12 bases lay outside the gene matches. The CDR3 contains 15 residues.

J is TRBJ2-1 and V is TRBV7-6; the match to TRBD2 covers 14 bases. CDR3 length: 19 residues. From germline, CDR1 is SGHVS and CDR2 FNYEAQ. J gave up 0 bases and V 5 bases, and 9 bases lay outside the gene matches. In DNA form, the CDR3 reads TGTGCCAGCAGCCCGGGACTAGCGGGGGTTCAGAGCTCCTACAATGAGCAGTTCTTC. Its protein is CASSPGLAGVQSSYNEQFF.

The rearrangement joins TRBV2 to TRBJ2-7; D may be TRBD2 (7 bases). V lost 3 bases and J lost 2, with 11 bases in between. From germline, CDR1 is SNHLY and CDR2 FYNNEI. The CDR3 has 14 residues. The DNA for the CDR3 is TGTGCCAGCAGTGATGGGAGGGGGGCCTACGAGCAGTACTTC. Residues: CASSDGRGAYEQYF.

This rearrangement joins TRBV6-6 to TRBJ1-1; 7 bases agree with TRBD1. Per germline, CDR1 MNHNY and CDR2 SVGAGI (reference sequence). The V segment lost 5 bases and the J segment 5 bases; nucleotides outside the gene matches: 5. The CDR3 spans 13 residues. This CDR3 reads CASSDGQVTEAFF. The CDR3 region has the DNA TGTGCCAGCAGTGATGGACAGGTTACTGAAGCTTTCTTT.

The count of this clone is one. V and J are TRBV7-9 and TRBJ1-2; D is perhaps TRBD1 (6 bases). V lost 2 bases and J lost 12, with 19 bases in between. There are 14 residues in the CDR3. The germline CDR1 and CDR2 sequences are SEHNR and FQNEAQ (reference sequence). CDR3 coding DNA: TGTGCCAGCAGCTTAAAGGGCCAGGGGATCGGAAACACCTTC. Translated: CASSLKGQGIGNTF.

CDR3 bases: TGTGCCAGCAGCCGTAGGGGACAGGGGACCTACGAGCAGTACTTC. Amino acid sequence: CASSRRGQGTYEQYF. This chain connects TRBV7-2 to TRBJ2-7, with TRBD1 matching 10 bases. The ends lost 5 bases at V and 2 bases at J; junction bases unmatched: 6. This CDR3 spans 15 amino acids. Germline loops: CDR1 SGHTA, CDR2 FQGNSA.

The V gene is TRBV7-2, the J gene TRBJ1-3; no definite D call. The ends were cut back, 1 base at V and 0 bases at J, with 13 bases in the middle. CDR1 and CDR2 (germline): SGHTA, FQGNSA. This CDR3 contains 17 residues. The CDR3 loop reads CASSLGGSQRSGNTIYF. CDR3 bases: TGTGCCAGCAGCTTAGGAGGGTCCCAACGCTCTGGAAACACCATATATTTT. The whole variable domain, filled in from reference TRBV7-2 and TRBJ1-3, reads GAGVSQSPSNKVTEKGKDVELRCDPISGHTALYWYRQSLGQGLEFLIYFQGNSAPDKSGLPSDRFSAERTGGSVSTLTIQRTQQEDSAVYLCASSLGGSQRSGNTIYFGEGSWLTVV.

This clone was counted between two and nine times. The V gene is TRBV7-2, the J gene TRBJ2-1; 7 bases map to TRBD2. CDR3 length: 15 amino acids. From germline, CDR1 is SGHTA and CDR2 FQGNSA. With 5 bases clipped from V and 2 bases from J, the junction kept 6 bases outside the gene matches. The CDR3 bases are TGTGCCAGCAGCCCCAGCGGGACCCCCTACAATGAGCAGTTCTTC. Protein: CASSPSGTPYNEQFF.

This rearrangement joins TRBV11-2 to TRBJ2-6, with TRBD2 matching 8 bases. The germline V gene encodes CDR1 SGHAT and CDR2 FQNNGV. With 5 bases clipped from V and 0 bases from J, the junction kept 12 bases outside the gene matches. The CDR3 spans 19 residues. CDR3 in amino acids: CASSTLVVAGSSGANVLTF. The CDR3 DNA is TGTGCCAGCAGCACTCTCGTGGTAGCGGGGAGCTCTGGGGCCAACGTCCTGACTTTC.

The chain recombines TRBV15 with TRBJ1-1, with a tentative D call TRBD1 (6 bases). Germline CDR1 reads LNHNV; CDR2 reads YYDKDF (reference sequence). Trimming left V 0 bases short and J 10 bases short, with 21 bases between. The CDR3 is 16 residues long. CDR3 nucleotide sequence: TGTGCCACCAGCAGAGATGGGGCAGGGGCCTGGCCAGGAGCTTTCTTT. Its protein product is CATSRDGAGAWPGAFF.

The chain uses TRBV5-1 and TRBJ2-3, with a possible D match to TRBD2 (5 bases). The germline V gene encodes CDR1 SGHRS and CDR2 YFSETQ. This CDR3 is built from 15 residues. V dropped 0 bases and J dropped 2 bases, with 10 bases sitting between them. CDR3 loop: CASSLVKRNTDTQYF. CDR3 nucleotides: TGCGCCAGCAGCTTGGTGAAGCGGAACACAGATACGCAGTATTTT. The variable domain in full, with the rest retrieved from reference TRBV5-1 and TRBJ2-3, is KAGVTQTPRYLIKTRGQQVTLSCSPISGHRSVSWYQQTPGQGLQFLFEYFSETQRNKGNFPGRFSGRQFSNSRSEMNVSTLELGDSALYLCASSLVKRNTDTQYFGPGTRLTVL.

A single count supports this clone. The J gene is TRBJ1-2, the V gene TRBV4-3; D may be TRBD1 (6 bases). Germline V gene sequence: CDR1 LGHNA, CDR2 YSLEER. The ends were cut back, 0 bases at V and 6 bases at J, with 17 bases in the middle. There are 16 residues in the CDR3. CDR3 amino acids: CASSQDWGGQGNGYTF. CDR3 nucleotides: TGCGCCAGCAGCCAAGATTGGGGGGGGCAGGGAAATGGCTACACCTTC.

This chain links TRBV27 with TRBJ2-7; TRBD1 aligns across 7 bases. V lost 4 bases to trimming and J lost 1 base; unmatched junction nucleotides: 10. The CDR3 is 16 residues long. Germline V gene data show CDR1 as MNHEY and CDR2 as SMNVEV (reference sequence). The CDR3 here is CASSSLSRGSSYEQYF. Written as DNA, the CDR3 is TGTGCCAGCAGTTCCCTCTCCAGGGGGAGTTCCTACGAGCAGTACTTC.